A single sample is the source of the 15 T cell receptor beta chains below, sequenced in a study of blood T cell repertoires in COVID-19. Using immunoSEQ multiplex PCR, the repertoire was profiled, and TCRdb retains in-frame clones only, with some absent. This table has 52,000 or so clones, more than 70% appearing once. The material sequenced was peripheral blood. The receptors here all came from a man aged 55 to 70 with active COVID-19.

This chain connects TRBV29-1 to TRBJ1-2; D might be TRBD1 (5 bases). The CDR3 contains 13 residues. V shed 1 base and J shed 3 bases, with 9 bases lying between them. The germline V gene encodes CDR1 SQVTM and CDR2 ANQGSEA. CDR3 residues: CSVEVGGYYGYTF. The CDR3, as DNA: TGCAGCGTTGAAGTCGGGGGATACTATGGCTACACCTTC.

The rearrangement links TRBV12-3 or TRBV12-4 to TRBJ1-2; a possible D gene is TRBD1 (5 bases). The CDR3 extends over 13 amino acids. Trimming took 2 bases from V and 5 from J, leaving 9 bases between them. The CDR3 is CASSLSGRYGYTF. DNA of the CDR3: TGTGCCAGCAGTTTATCAGGGAGGTATGGCTACACCTTC.

The chain employs TRBV18 and TRBJ2-3, with D tentatively TRBD2 (6 bases). Per the germline V gene, CDR1 is KGHSH and CDR2 is LQKENI. V was cut by 4 bases and J by 0 bases, with 8 bases left in between. The CDR3 length is 14 residues. In DNA form, the CDR3 reads TGTGCCAGCTCACGGAGCGGGAGCACAGATACGCAGTATTTT. Its translation is CASSRSGSTDTQYF.

In this sample, this clone turned up a few times. Other DNA sequences in the sample encode the same CDR3. This chain joins TRBV11-1 and TRBJ1-2, with 8 nucleotides matching TRBD1. Losses at the gene ends were 5 bases for V and 7 bases for J; bases not matched to a gene: 12. The CDR3 is made up of 15 amino acids. Germline CDR1 is SGHAT and CDR2 is FQDESV (reference sequence). The CDR3 nucleotides are TGTGCCAGCAGCACCCGATTCGGACAGGGCGGTGGCTACACCTTC. Translated, it gives CASSTRFGQGGGYTF.

This chain joins TRBV6-2 or TRBV6-3 and TRBJ1-1; 10 bases line up with TRBD1. Looked up from germline, CDR1 is MNHEY and CDR2 is SVGEGT. This CDR3 is 15 amino acids long. V was pared by 6 bases and J by 4 bases, with 8 bases of the junction left unmatched. This CDR3 reads CASSRQGARSTEAFF. For the CDR3, the DNA is TGTGCCAGCAGCCGACAGGGGGCTCGTTCCACTGAAGCTTTCTTT.

The chain uses TRBV5-6 and TRBJ1-4; D gene unclear. Trimming removed 0 bases from V and 8 bases from J, with 8 bases in between. The CDR3 is 13 residues long. Germline assignment: CDR1 SGHDT and CDR2 YYEEEE. CDR3 nucleotides: TGTGCCAGCAGCTTGGGGGTACAGGAAAAACTGTTTTTT. It codes for CASSLGVQEKLFF.

This clone was seen only a few times. The chain joins TRBV7-9 to TRBJ2-7; D is ambiguous. The germline V and J ends were trimmed by 7 bases and 3 bases, with 13 bases remaining between them. CDR3 length: 13 amino acids. CDR1 and CDR2 from the germline V gene are SEHNR and FQNEAQ (reference sequence). The CDR3 DNA reads TGTGCCAGCATGCCGACTGAGGACTACGAGCAGTACTTC. This gives the protein CASMPTEDYEQYF.

This clone came up a few times. The chain combines TRBV7-3 with TRBJ1-6, with TRBD1 identical over 8 bases. Germline V gene lookup returns CDR1 SGHTA and CDR2 FQGTGA. The CDR3 has 15 amino acids. J gave up 8 bases and V 5 bases, and 8 bases lay outside the gene matches. The CDR3 here is CASSPSGQGDSPLHF. The CDR3 nucleotides are TGTGCCAGCAGCCCATCTGGACAGGGAGATTCACCCCTCCACTTT. Full variable domain (missing parts from reference TRBV7-3 and TRBJ1-6): GAGVSQTPSNKVTEKGKYVELRCDPISGHTALYWYRQSLGQGPEFLIYFQGTGAADDSGLPNDRFFAVRPEGSVSTLKIQRTERGDSAVYLCASSPSGQGDSPLHFGNGTRLTVT.

The chain links TRBV29-1 to TRBJ2-3; the D is unclear. This CDR3 has 13 residues. Germline V gene data show CDR1 as SQVTM and CDR2 as ANQGSEA. V was shortened by 4 bases and J by 0 bases, with 8 bases between the two germline ends. As DNA, the CDR3 is TGCAGCGTTGTGGGCTCTAGCACAGATACGCAGTATTTT. Amino acids: CSVVGSSTDTQYF.

The chain uses TRBV4-1 and TRBJ2-7; TRBD2 is a possible D gene (6 bases). CDR1 and CDR2 from the germline V gene are MGHRA and YSYEKL. V shed 4 bases and J shed 2 bases, with 15 bases lying between them. The CDR3 loop spans 15 amino acids. CDR3 protein: CASSPRAGTTYEQYF. The DNA of the CDR3 is TGCGCCAGCAGCCCCCGGGCGGGAACGACCTACGAGCAGTACTTC.

This clone was picked up a small number of times. V is TRBV4-1 and J is TRBJ1-5; TRBD1 is a possible D gene (5 bases). V gave up 2 bases and J gave up 0 bases, with 14 bases separating them. This CDR3 is built from 17 residues. The germline V gene has CDR1 MGHRA and CDR2 YSYEKL. The CDR3 loop reads CASSQSGAGNSNQPQHF. The CDR3 DNA reads TGCGCCAGCAGCCAAAGTGGCGCAGGGAATAGCAATCAGCCCCAGCATTTT.

This rearrangement joins TRBV9 to TRBJ1-6; D gene unclear. From germline, CDR1 is SGDLS and CDR2 YYNGEE. The CDR3 sequence is 15 residues long. Trimming left V 5 bases short and J 2 bases short, with 11 bases between. CDR3 nucleotide sequence: TGTGCCAGCAGTTCCCAGGAAACCTATAATTCACCCCTCCACTTT. Translated: CASSSQETYNSPLHF.

The genes are TRBV7-3 and TRBJ2-3, with 12 bases that match TRBD2. CDR1 is SGHTA, CDR2 FQGTGA, per germline. The CDR3 is made up of 16 amino acids. V gave up 5 bases and J gave up 4 bases; unmatched junction bases: 7. CDR3 region: CASSPGLAGSSDTQYF. CDR3 in DNA: TGTGCCAGCAGCCCCGGACTAGCGGGATCATCAGATACGCAGTATTTT.

The CDR3 nucleotides read TGTGCCAGCAGGGACGTCGTAGCGGGAGTATCGGGGGAGCAGTTCTTC. It specifies CASRDVVAGVSGEQFF. The chain is built from TRBV3-1 (or the pseudogene TRBV3-2) and TRBJ2-1; TRBD2 matches 9 bases. This CDR3 comprises 16 residues. V lost 6 bases to trimming and J lost 10 bases; unmatched junction nucleotides: 16. Germline CDR1 and CDR2: LGHDT and YNNKEL (reference sequence).

This chain uses TRBV7-3 with TRBJ2-3, with TRBD2 as a possible D gene (6 bases). This CDR3 spans 18 amino acids. The V end lost 4 bases, the J end lost 0 bases, and 20 bases lay between the germline ends. The germline V gene has CDR1 SGHTA and CDR2 FQGTGA. In nucleotides, the CDR3 is TGTGCCAGCAGCTCCGAATCATACTGGCGGGGCAGCACAGATACGCAGTATTTT. It translates to CASSSESYWRGSTDTQYF.